A selection of T cell receptor beta chains follows, all from one sample in a study of T cell responses to AZD1222 COVID-19 vaccine. Sequencing was performed with immunoSEQ multiplex PCR; in TCRdb, only in-frame clones are kept and a portion is missing. The data contain about 120,000 clones, 85% to 90% of them singletons. Sample: peripheral blood, taken 28 days after the second AZD1222 dose. The receptors were sampled from an adult who received the AZD1222 COVID-19 vaccine. Both conserved end residues are part of each CDR3. The order of the fields is V gene, CDR3 protein.

>TRBV9
CASSVGGITDTQYF
>TRBV7-3
CASSLQGSRTDTQYF
>TRBV7-9
CASSGSVGKQETQYF
>TRBV4-2
CASSQERTSGGNEQFF
>TRBV25-1
CASSTMGAGPIHEQYF
>TRBV27
CASADRGSYEQYF
>TRBV4-2
CASSQERESSYEQYF
>TRBV7-6
CASSQPPYRDRGPNEKLFF
>TRBV5-4
CASSFGTDGGSPLHF
>TRBV4-3
CASSQDRTVFEQYF
>TRBV28
CASSFAQGNTEAFF
>TRBV28
CASSFRDRAYEQYF
>TRBV10-3
CAITTDSNQPQHF
>TRBV5-6
CASSLAEATYNSPLHF
>TRBV9
CASSVVDSSTIWGNEQFF
>TRBV6-2/TRBV6-3
CASSFPTGVVYEQYF
>TRBV10-3
CAISDSTGAEQFF
>TRBV30
CAWRGGRNNSPLHF
>TRBV5-4
CASSLGQRDYGYTF